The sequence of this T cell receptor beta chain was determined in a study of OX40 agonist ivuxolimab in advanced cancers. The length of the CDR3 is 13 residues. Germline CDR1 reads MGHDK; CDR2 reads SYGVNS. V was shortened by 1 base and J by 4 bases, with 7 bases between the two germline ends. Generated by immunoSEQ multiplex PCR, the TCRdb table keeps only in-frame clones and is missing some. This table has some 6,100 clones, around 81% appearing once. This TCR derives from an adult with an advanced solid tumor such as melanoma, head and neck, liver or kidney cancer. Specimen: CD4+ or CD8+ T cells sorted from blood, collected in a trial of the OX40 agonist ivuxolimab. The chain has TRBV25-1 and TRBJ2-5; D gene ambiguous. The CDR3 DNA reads TGTGCCAGCAGTGAATCTTGGGGAGAGACCCAGTACTTC. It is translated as CASSESWGETQYF.